The 11 T cell receptor beta chains presented below share a single source sample, sequenced in a study of patients and donors after allogeneic stem cell transplantation. TCRdb used MiXCR to reprocess the RT-PCR reads, holding one entry per CDR3 protein. The sample lists roughly 880,000 distinct CDR3 sequences, roughly 18% occurring once. Material: blood, either unsorted or a sorted T cell fraction (not recorded which). All receptors come from a human donor who was either an allogeneic HSCT recipient or a stem cell or donor lymphocyte infusion donor (not recorded which). It is not recorded whose cells these are; they may come from a transplant donor.

The chain recombines TRBV9 with TRBJ1-1, with a weak D call TRBD1 (5 bases). CDR1 and CDR2 (germline): SGDLS, YYNGEE. Trimming cost V 3 bases and J 5 bases, with 17 bases left between them. The CDR3 is made up of 15 amino acids. CDR3 sequence (DNA): TGTGCCAGCAGCGCCAAGACAGCCATGGGGACTGAAGCTTTCTTT. This gives the protein CASSAKTAMGTEAFF.

This clonotype was picked up a small number of times. The genes are TRBV27 and TRBJ1-2; 11 bases map to TRBD1. V gave up 5 bases and J gave up 4 bases; unmatched junction bases: 6. Germline CDR1 is MNHEY and CDR2 is SMNVEV (reference sequence). The CDR3 is made up of 15 amino acids. CDR3 sequence reads: CASSPRTGGIYGYTF. Here the CDR3 DNA reads TGTGCCAGCAGTCCTCGGACAGGGGGCATCTATGGCTACACCTTC.

The rearrangement links TRBV15 to TRBJ1-4; 7 nucleotides agree with TRBD1. The CDR3 has 16 residues. In germline, CDR1 is LNHNV, CDR2 YYDKDF (reference sequence). J lost 4 bases, V lost 5 bases, and 10 bases had no gene match. In DNA, the CDR3 is TGTGCCACCAGCGGAACCACAGGGGTCCTTAATGAAAAACTGTTTTTT. Its protein is CATSGTTGVLNEKLFF.

In its sample, this clonotype was seen a few times. The rearrangement joins TRBV20-1 to TRBJ2-7; 7 nucleotides match TRBD2. The junction had 9 bases not matched to a gene; V was cut back by 4 bases and J by 3 bases. This CDR3 region has 14 residues. Germline CDR1 DFQATT, CDR2 SNEGSKA (reference sequence). The CDR3 sequence is CSAIGREIFYEQYF. DNA of the CDR3: TGCAGTGCTATTGGGAGGGAGATTTTCTACGAGCAGTACTTC.

CDR3 coding DNA: TGTGCCAGCTCAGCGCCCCGGGACACGAGCTCCTACGAGCAGTACTTC. It translates to CASSAPRDTSSYEQYF. This chain joins TRBV18 and TRBJ2-7, with D possibly being TRBD1 (6 bases). The V gene's germline CDR1 is KGHSH and CDR2 LQKENI. Trimming took 5 bases from V and 0 from J, leaving 17 bases between them. The CDR3 is made up of 16 amino acids.

This clonotype was observed at least ten times. This rearrangement joins TRBV12-3 or TRBV12-4 to TRBJ1-1, with 11 bases matching TRBD1. CDR3 length: 16 residues. The V gene end was trimmed by 4 bases and the J gene end by 5 bases; junction bases not matched to a gene: 9. The CDR3 region is CASSSSDRGRWTEAFF. As DNA, the CDR3 is TGTGCCAGCAGTTCATCGGACAGGGGGCGATGGACTGAAGCTTTCTTT.

This clonotype was counted a few times. This sequence joins TRBV6-1 and TRBJ2-7; 9 bases line up with TRBD2. After removal of 5 bases from V and 0 bases from J, the junction contained 5 bases not matched to a gene. The CDR3 runs 15 residues. CDR1 is MNHNS and CDR2 is SASEGT in the germline V gene. The CDR3 is CASSTSGGSSYEQYF. CDR3 nucleotides: TGTGCCAGCAGTACAAGCGGGGGGAGCTCCTACGAGCAGTACTTC.

This clonotype came up many times. The chain joins TRBV4-1 to TRBJ1-1; possibly TRBD1 for D (6 bases). CDR1 is MGHRA, CDR2 YSYEKL, per germline. The length of the CDR3 is 16 residues. The V end lost 6 bases, the J end lost 1 base, and 18 bases lay between the germline ends. The CDR3 region has the DNA TGCGCCAGCAGACGTGGGGAGGGGGGGACGAACACTGAAGCTTTCTTT. Encoded protein: CASRRGEGGTNTEAFF.

This clonotype was seen many times. The V call is TRBV4-2, the J call TRBJ1-2; no reliable D call. Germline CDR1 LGHNA, CDR2 YNFKEQ. CDR3 length: 13 residues. V dropped 3 bases and J dropped 4 bases, with 9 bases sitting between them. The CDR3 is CASSQDLSYGYTF. For the CDR3, the DNA is TGTGCCAGCAGCCAGGATCTCAGCTATGGCTACACCTTC.

CDR3 sequence: CASSSDFQETQYF. The CDR3, as DNA: TGTGCCAGCAGTTCGGACTTCCAAGAGACCCAGTACTTC. The gene calls are TRBV7-9 and TRBJ2-5, with D tentatively TRBD2 (5 bases). V gave up 6 bases and J gave up 1 base, with 9 bases separating them. The germline V gene encodes CDR1 SEHNR and CDR2 FQNEAQ (reference sequence). CDR3 length: 13 residues. Drawing the rest from reference TRBV7-9 and TRBJ2-5, the complete variable domain is DTGVSQNPRHKITKRGQNVTFRCDPISEHNRLYWYRQTLGQGPEFLTYFQNEAQLEKSRLLSDRFSAERPKGSFSTLEIQRTEQGDSAMYLCASSSDFQETQYFGPGTRLLVL.

This clonotype was detected a few times. The chain is built from TRBV7-9 and TRBJ2-3; TRBD1 might be the D (6 bases). Per the germline V gene, CDR1 is SEHNR and CDR2 is FQNEAQ (reference sequence). The CDR3 totals 15 residues. Trimming took 3 bases from V and 2 from J, leaving 12 bases between them. CDR3 DNA sequence: TGTGCCAGCAGCTTCCCCGGACAGATCACAGATACGCAGTATTTT. This encodes CASSFPGQITDTQYF.